This T cell receptor beta chain comes out of a study of shared clonotypes between healthy human individuals. Whole-study findings and limits: Having only a few donors restricted how much genetic and exposure-history diversity was captured. Only blood was sampled; tissue repertoires likely differ.

Concerning this clone: Its cognate antigen is unknown.

Measured with immunoSEQ multiplex PCR; TCRdb has only the in-frame clones, and not every one. The sample holds around 450,000 clones, roughly three quarters seen once. In unsorted samples, genomic DNA was obtained using approximately 81 million PBMCs. The sample taken for sequencing was PBMCs. This receptor was identified in a woman aged 40 to 55 in good health. Some clones in this sample may be carry-over from other donors' samples.

The CDR3 protein is CASSLRTGHNSPLHF. CDR3 bases: TGTGCCAGCAGCCTCCGGACAGGGCATAATTCACCCCTCCACTTT. The V and J genes are TRBV5-6 and TRBJ1-6; TRBD1 matches 8 bases. Trimming took 4 bases from V and 5 from J; bases not matched to a gene: 5. CDR3 length: 15 residues. CDR1 SGHDT and CDR2 YYEEEE come from the germline V gene.